This T cell receptor beta chain comes out of a study of radiation and T cells in renal cell carcinoma. Across the study: Nephrectomy followed 15 Gy stereotactic body radiation by 4 weeks. Points from the study as a whole: From baseline, blood top tumor clonotypes peaked at 2 weeks post-radiation.

Assay used: immunoSEQ multiplex PCR; TCRdb lists only in-frame clones, some missing. This table holds roughly 130,000 clones, more than 75% found once. This clone was counted between two and nine times. Its antigen is currently unknown. Time point in this sample: blood 2 weeks post-SBRT. Treatment in this sample: 15 Gy SBRT to primary tumor, nephrectomy 4 weeks later. The patient's renal cell carcinoma had clear cell pathology. In germline, CDR1 is ENHRY, CDR2 SYGVKD. The J segment lost 7 bases and the V segment lost 2 bases, leaving 5 bases of the junction unmatched. This CDR3 is built from 14 residues.

Here the sequenced sample was blood, taken from a patient whose treatment included radiotherapy and nephrectomy. The chain links TRBV10-3 to TRBJ1-5; 7 positions agree with TRBD1. This clonotype was obtained from a woman aged 70-85 years with renal cell carcinoma. CDR3 nucleotide sequence: TGTGCCATCAGTGAGGAGGGGGCATGGCAGCCCCAGCATTTT. Residues: CAISEEGAWQPQHF.